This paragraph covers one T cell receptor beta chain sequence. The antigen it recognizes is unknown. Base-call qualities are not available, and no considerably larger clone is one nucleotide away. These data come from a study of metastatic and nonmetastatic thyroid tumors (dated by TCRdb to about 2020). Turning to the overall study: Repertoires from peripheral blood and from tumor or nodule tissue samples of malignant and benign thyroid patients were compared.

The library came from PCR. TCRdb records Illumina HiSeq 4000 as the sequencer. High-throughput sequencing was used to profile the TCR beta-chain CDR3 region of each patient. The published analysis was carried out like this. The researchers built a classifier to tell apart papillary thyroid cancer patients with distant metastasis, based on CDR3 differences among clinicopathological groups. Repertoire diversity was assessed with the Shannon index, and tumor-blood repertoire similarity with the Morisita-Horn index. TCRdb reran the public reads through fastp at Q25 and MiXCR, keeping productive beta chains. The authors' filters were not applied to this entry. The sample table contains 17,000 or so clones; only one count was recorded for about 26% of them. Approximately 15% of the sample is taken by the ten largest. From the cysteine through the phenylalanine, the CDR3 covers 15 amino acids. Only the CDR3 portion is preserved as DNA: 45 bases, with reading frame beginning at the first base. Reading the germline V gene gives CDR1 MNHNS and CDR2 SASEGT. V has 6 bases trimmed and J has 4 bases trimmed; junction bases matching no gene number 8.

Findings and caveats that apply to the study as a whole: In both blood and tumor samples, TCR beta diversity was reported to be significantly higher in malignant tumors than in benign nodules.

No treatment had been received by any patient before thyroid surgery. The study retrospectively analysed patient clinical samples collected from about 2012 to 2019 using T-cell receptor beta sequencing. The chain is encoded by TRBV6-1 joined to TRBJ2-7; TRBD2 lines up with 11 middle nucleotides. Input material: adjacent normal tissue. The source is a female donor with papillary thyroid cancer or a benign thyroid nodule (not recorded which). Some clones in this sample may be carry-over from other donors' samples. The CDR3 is CASRVAGGQVYEQYF. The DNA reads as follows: TGTGCCAGCAGAGTAGCGGGAGGGCAGGTGTACGAGCAGTACTTC.